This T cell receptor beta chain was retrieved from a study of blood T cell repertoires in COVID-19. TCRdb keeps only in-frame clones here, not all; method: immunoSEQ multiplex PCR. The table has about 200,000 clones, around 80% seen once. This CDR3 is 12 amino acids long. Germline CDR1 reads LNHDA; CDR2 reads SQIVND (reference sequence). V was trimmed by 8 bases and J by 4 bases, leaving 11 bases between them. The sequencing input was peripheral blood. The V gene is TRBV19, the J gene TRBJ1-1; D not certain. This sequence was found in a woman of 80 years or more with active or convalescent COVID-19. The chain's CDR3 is CASRQSPTEAFF. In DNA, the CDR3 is TGTGCCAGTCGACAATCACCCACTGAAGCTTTCTTT. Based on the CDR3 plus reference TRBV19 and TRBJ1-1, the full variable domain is DGGITQSPKYLFRKEGQNVTLSCEQNLNHDAMYWYRQDPGQGLRLIYYSQIVNDFQKGDIAEGYSVSREKKESFPLTVTSAQKNPTAFYLCASRQSPTEAFFGQGTRLTVV.